The sequence of this T cell receptor beta chain was determined in a study of T cells in Graves' hyperthyroidism and ophthalmopathy (dated by TCRdb to the late 2010s). Regarding the complete study: Peripheral blood samples were taken at initial diagnosis, before any treatment was given. To identify distinguishing TCR V-J signatures, a discovery cohort of 90 to 100 patients was used, comprising 43 with Graves' ophthalmopathy and approximately 57 with stable Graves' hyperthyroidism. Prospective prediction of ophthalmopathy was tested in an independent validation cohort consisting of 18 to 20 hyperthyroidism patients and some 17 patients who later progressed to ophthalmopathy. The 90 to 100 discovery patients were randomly split 7:3 into training and test sets. In about 6 Graves' hyperthyroidism patients, the study also compared T-cell repertoires from thyroid tissue with T-cell repertoires from blood. After sampling, hyperthyroidism patients received methimazole starting at 30 mg daily, and ophthalmopathy patients received high-dose intravenous methylprednisolone. TCR Vbeta CDR3 sequencing of fewer than 150 peripheral blood samples (about 45 ophthalmopathy, over 70 hyperthyroidism and some 17 progressor patients) is reported in the paper. Findings and caveats that apply to the study as a whole: Ophthalmopathy was separated from stable hyperthyroidism by a 13 V-J signature model, with approximately 90% sensitivity and 81% to 82% specificity obtained in cross-validation and 80%/75% obtained in testing. Blood samples also contained most of the expanded thyroid clonotypes (frequency above 0.001), which suggests that blood repertoires may reflect thyroid immune responses. No statistical method was used to set the sample size in advance, and investigators knew the group allocation. During validation, the model predicted progression to ophthalmopathy a median of around 7 months ahead of onset, with around 65% sensitivity and 72.22% specificity.

In the ophthalmopathy patients, disease was moderately to severely active, with a Clinical Activity Score of 3 or more, a NOSPECS grade of 4 or more, and a duration of less than 3 months. The study excluded patients with uncontrolled infections, other autoimmune diseases, pregnancy or lactation. Diagnoses relied on clinical symptoms, serum thyroxine and TRAb, thyroid ultrasound and orbital computed tomography. Ficoll-Paque density gradient centrifugation was used to isolate PBMCs from approximately 11 ml of fresh peripheral blood. Trizol reagent was used to extract total RNA, and RNA quality was then checked on an Agilent 2100 Bioanalyzer. The TCR beta CDR3 regions were amplified from RNA transcripts. The first round of RT-PCR for the TCR CDR3 was performed with the HTBI primer set and the Qiagen OneStep RT-PCR kit. The libraries were constructed in a second round of multiplex PCR and then size-selected and purified. The libraries were sequenced on an Illumina HiSeq2000 using paired-end 100 bp reads. The study's own analysis went as follows. Raw data were processed with SOAPnuke, discarding reads with adapters, uncalled bases, mean Phred below 15, or no exact constant-primer or identifier match. High-quality paired reads were merged with COPE v1.2.5, and unique nucleotide sequences were defined as clonotypes. MiTCR v1.1 was used to align the clonotypes against IMGT TRBV, TRBD and TRBJ reference segments. Analysis was restricted to V-J combinations with a frequency above 0.0001, which covered about 99% of repertoires. A TCS score was defined as the ratio between F50 (clonal expansion) and ExV (chaos), using BLOSUM62-based TCRdist between CDR3 peptides within each V-J. Welch's t-statistics and random forest reduced around 510 V-J features to 10 to 15, which were used in a naive Bayes classifier (R e1071). The Morisita-Horn index was used to measure how similar the thyroid and blood repertoires were. TCRdb reprocessing: public reads trimmed at Q25 with fastp, clones called with MiXCR, in-frame beta chains kept. Rows merge per CDR3 protein into single entries with the most common DNA and genes. TCRdb's processing, not the authors' own work, is the source of the V and J calls. The sample records 640,000 or so distinct CDR3 sequences, about 15% of which are singletons. The top ten clones comprise about 4% of the sample.

There are 15 amino acids in the CDR3, from cysteine to phenylalanine inclusive. The sequence is cut down to CDR3 DNA, 45 bases in frame from base 1. The V end gives up 3 bases and the J end 7 bases, leaving 10 bases in the junction not matched to a gene. Via the germline V gene, CDR1 is SGHNT and CDR2 YENEEA. Of note for this clonotype: It lacks a known antigen. There are no base qualities to consult, and no much larger clone falls within one base.

This sequence uses TRBV11-3 and TRBJ1-1, and TRBD1 matches 8 of the central bases. The specimen sequenced was blood. The receptor's source is a woman aged 40 to 55 with Graves' ophthalmopathy. The CDR3 protein sequence reads: CASSLDGQGLGEAFF. The bases read TGTGCCAGCAGCTTGGATGGACAGGGTCTTGGTGAAGCTTTCTTT.